These 31 T cell receptor beta chains share one sample of origin, sequenced in a study of cytomegalovirus exposure and HLA in healthy donors. The PCR contained 60 Vbeta and 13 Jbeta primers. TCRdb's table, derived via immunoSEQ multiplex PCR, lists solely in-frame clones and lacks some. Of 120,000 to 150,000 clones detected, approximately 81% appear once; the ten largest clones hold 2% to 2.5%. The sample was PBMCs. The receptors were gathered from a boy aged 2 to 9 in good health and CMV-seronegative.

V is TRBV12-5 and J is TRBJ1-5; 8 nucleotides align to TRBD1. The germline CDR1 and CDR2 sequences are LGHNT and FRNRAP. The V and J ends lost 1 base and 6 bases, in that order; junction bases with no gene match: 2. The CDR3 covers 14 residues. In DNA form, the CDR3 reads TGTGCTAGTGGTTTGGCGACAGGGGCTCAGCCCCAGCATTTT. It is translated as CASGLATGAQPQHF.

The chain couples TRBV27 to TRBJ2-7; the D gene is possibly TRBD1 (6 bases). V lost 5 bases, J lost 2 bases, and 16 bases lay in between. CDR3 length: 15 amino acids. From germline, CDR1 is MNHEY and CDR2 SMNVEV (reference sequence). This CDR3 is CASSPHSDRTYEQYF. Written as DNA, the CDR3 is TGTGCCAGCAGTCCCCATTCCGACAGGACCTACGAGCAGTACTTC.

This sequence joins TRBV7-2 and TRBJ2-1, with a weak D call TRBD2 (5 bases). In germline, CDR1 is SGHTA, CDR2 FQGNSA. The CDR3 contains 13 residues. The V and J ends lost 3 bases and 5 bases respectively, with 8 bases between them. The DNA for the CDR3 is TGTGCCAGCAGCTTGACTAAAAACAATGAGCAGTTCTTC. Amino acids: CASSLTKNNEQFF.

The V call is TRBV25-1, the J call TRBJ2-6; 11 positions agree with TRBD2. The V gene's germline CDR1 is MGHDK and CDR2 SYGVNS. The CDR3 has 18 residues. Trimming took 4 bases from V and 4 from J; bases not matched to a gene: 9. The CDR3 loop reads CASSGTLAGVSGANVLTF. DNA of the CDR3: TGTGCCAGCAGTGGAACACTAGCGGGAGTATCAGGGGCCAACGTCCTGACTTTC.

This chain joins TRBV7-9 and TRBJ1-1, with TRBD1 identical over 8 bases. The CDR3 is made up of 14 amino acids. Germline loops: CDR1 SEHNR, CDR2 FQNEAQ (reference sequence). The J segment lost 13 bases and the V segment lost 5 bases, leaving 15 bases of the junction unmatched. CDR3: CASSPTKDRGELFF. In nucleotides, the CDR3 is TGTGCCAGCAGCCCTACGAAAGACAGGGGAGAGCTTTTCTTT.

The CDR3: CASSDSTSGSNEQFF. CDR3 in DNA: TGTGCCAGCAGTGACTCGACTAGCGGGAGCAATGAGCAGTTCTTC. The rearrangement uses TRBV6-4 and TRBJ2-1; 12 bases match TRBD2. Germline V gives CDR1 MRHNA, CDR2 SNTAGT. J lost 6 bases, V lost 0 bases, and 0 bases had no gene match. The CDR3 length is 15 residues.

The chain is built from TRBV19 and TRBJ2-5; 13 bases agree with TRBD2. J was trimmed by 5 bases and V by 10 bases; bases with no gene match: 13. CDR1 is LNHDA and CDR2 is SQIVND in the germline V gene (reference sequence). The CDR3 sequence is 16 residues long. The CDR3 coding sequence is TGTGCCACCTCTCAACTAGCGGGAGGGAGAGGGGAGACCCAGTACTTC. It translates to CATSQLAGGRGETQYF.

The chain combines TRBV21-1 with TRBJ1-2. TRBV21-1 is a listed pseudogene. The CDR3 totals 17 residues. CDR3 nucleotides: TGTGCCAGCAGCCTCATGGTGGAGAGCCCTAACGGTTATGGCTACACCTTC. Protein: CASSLMVESPNGYGYTF.

This chain joins TRBV27 and TRBJ1-5; TRBD1 matches 8 bases. CDR1 MNHEY and CDR2 SMNVEV come from the germline V gene (reference sequence). V lost 2 bases, J lost 5 bases, and 2 bases stayed unmatched. The CDR3 spans 14 residues. The CDR3 sequence: CASSLRTGYQPQHF. CDR3 nucleotide sequence: TGTGCCAGCAGTTTACGGACAGGGTATCAGCCCCAGCATTTT.

J is TRBJ2-1 and V is TRBV7-3, with D tentatively TRBD1 (6 bases). V was clipped by 3 bases and J by 4 bases, with 10 bases between them. The CDR3 totals 14 residues. Germline V gene sequence: CDR1 SGHTA, CDR2 FQGTGA. The CDR3 DNA is TGTGCCAGCAGCTTCAGGGGACCTTACAATGAGCAGTTCTTC. It specifies CASSFRGPYNEQFF.

The chain joins TRBV28 to TRBJ1-3; tentative D call: TRBD1 (5 bases). The germline V and J ends were trimmed by 3 bases and 2 bases, with 8 bases remaining between them. The CDR3 totals 14 residues. Germline V gene sequence: CDR1 MDHEN, CDR2 SYDVKM. This CDR3 reads CASSFRGAGNTIYF. The CDR3 region has the DNA TGTGCCAGCAGTTTTCGGGGGGCTGGAAACACCATATATTTT. The entire variable domain, with the rest obtained from reference TRBV28 and TRBJ1-3, is as follows: DVKVTQSSRYLVKRTGEKVFLECVQDMDHENMFWYRQDPGLGLRLIYFSYDVKMKEKGDIPEGYSVSREKKERFSLILESASTNQTSMYLCASSFRGAGNTIYFGEGSWLTVV.

J is TRBJ2-2 and V is TRBV6-5; D is perhaps TRBD2 (6 bases). The V end lost 6 bases, the J end lost 6 bases, and 11 bases lay between the germline ends. Germline assignment: CDR1 MNHEY and CDR2 SVGAGI. CDR3 size: 13 residues. In DNA, the CDR3 is TGTGCCAGCAGGGGGGGAGAGGCCGGGGAGCTGTTTTTT. Amino acids: CASRGGEAGELFF.

The chain has TRBV28 and TRBJ1-4; D perhaps matches TRBD1 (6 bases). This CDR3 contains 15 residues. Trimming pared 10 bases from V and 7 bases from J, leaving 22 bases between. Germline assignment: CDR1 MDHEN and CDR2 SYDVKM. CDR3 loop: CATTPLGGGFEKLFF. CDR3 DNA sequence: TGTGCCACCACACCTTTAGGGGGAGGGTTTGAAAAACTGTTTTTT.

V gene TRBV18 combines with J gene TRBJ2-1, with 9 nucleotides matching TRBD1. V dropped 1 base and J dropped 8; count of bases not matched to a gene: 6. The CDR3 runs 15 residues. Germline V gene data show CDR1 as KGHSH and CDR2 as LQKENI. The CDR3 DNA sequence: TGTGCCAGCTCACCACAACAGGGGGCCGGGGATGAGCAGTTCTTC. This encodes CASSPQQGAGDEQFF.

The chain recombines TRBV7-2 with TRBJ2-2, with TRBD1 matching 10 bases. The CDR3 extends over 18 amino acids. V lost 5 bases to trimming and J lost 5 bases; unmatched junction nucleotides: 14. Germline V gene data show CDR1 as SGHTA and CDR2 as FQGNSA. CDR3 in amino acids: CASSGLGRQGAWTGELFF. Here the CDR3 DNA reads TGTGCCAGCAGCGGATTAGGGCGACAGGGGGCGTGGACCGGGGAGCTGTTTTTT.

The chain carries TRBV7-9 and TRBJ2-5; 8 bases agree with TRBD1. CDR1 and CDR2 (germline): SEHNR, FQNEAQ (reference sequence). The ends lost 2 bases at V and 5 bases at J; junction bases unmatched: 19. CDR3 length equals 19 residues. The CDR3 region has the DNA TGTGCCAGCAGCTTAAAGGTTTGGGTCGAGGACAGGGTGTTTGAGACCCAGTACTTC. Translation gives CASSLKVWVEDRVFETQYF.

This chain connects TRBV7-2 to TRBJ2-7; D might be TRBD2 (5 bases). The V end lost 0 bases, the J end lost 4 bases, and 13 bases lay between the germline ends. CDR1 and CDR2 from the germline V gene are SGHTA and FQGNSA. The CDR3 runs to 15 residues. The CDR3 DNA reads TGTGCCAGCAGCTTAGCGGGAGTAAGTGCGTACGAGCAGTACTTC. Protein product: CASSLAGVSAYEQYF.

The chain recombines TRBV11-2 with TRBJ2-1, with D maybe TRBD2 (5 bases). Trimming took 3 bases from V and 1 from J, leaving 7 bases between them. The CDR3 consists of 14 residues. Germline lookup yields CDR1 SGHAT and CDR2 FQNNGV. Here the CDR3 DNA reads TGTGCCAGCAGCTTGGGAGAGTCCTACAATGAGCAGTTCTTC. This encodes CASSLGESYNEQFF.

The rearrangement links TRBV5-1 to TRBJ1-4; 8 nucleotides match TRBD1. J lost 4 bases, V lost 4 bases, and 3 bases had no gene match. Looked up from germline, CDR1 is SGHRS and CDR2 is YFSETQ. The CDR3 is made up of 14 amino acids. CDR3 bases: TGCGCCAGCAGCCTGGACAGGGTTAATGAAAAACTGTTTTTT. Encoded protein: CASSLDRVNEKLFF.

The count of this clone is one. The V gene is TRBV27, the J gene TRBJ2-7, with D possibly being TRBD1 (5 bases). This CDR3 spans 15 amino acids. The ends were cut back, 6 bases at V and 3 bases at J, with 18 bases in the middle. Germline values: CDR1 MNHEY, CDR2 SMNVEV (reference sequence). The CDR3 protein is CASRPDQGLRYEQYF. Written as DNA, the CDR3 is TGTGCCAGCAGGCCTGACCAGGGTTTACGCTACGAGCAGTACTTC.

Only a few counts were recorded for this clone. The chain recombines TRBV2 with TRBJ1-1; no clear D. In germline, CDR1 is SNHLY, CDR2 FYNNEI. V was pared by 3 bases and J by 2 bases, with 7 bases between. The CDR3 runs 13 residues. This CDR3 reads CASSEEVNTEAFF. The CDR3 DNA reads TGTGCCAGCAGTGAGGAGGTTAACACTGAAGCTTTCTTT.

This chain joins TRBV25-1 and TRBJ1-5; D may be TRBD1 (5 bases). Germline CDR1 reads MGHDK; CDR2 reads SYGVNS. This CDR3 comprises 14 residues. V lost 3 bases and J lost 2, with 8 bases in between. CDR3 DNA sequence: TGTGCCAGCAGTGACGGGGGAGGCAATCAGCCCCAGCATTTT. Translating it yields CASSDGGGNQPQHF. The full variable domain, its missing parts supplied by reference TRBV25-1 and TRBJ1-5, is EADIYQTPRYLVIGTGKKITLECSQTMGHDKMYWYQQDPGMELHLIHYSYGVNSTEKGDLSSESTVSRIRTEHFPLTLESARPSHTSQYLCASSDGGGNQPQHFGDGTRLSIL.

Only a few counts were recorded for this clone. The J gene is TRBJ2-7, the V gene TRBV25-1; 8 positions agree with TRBD1. Unmatched junction bases numbered 5, after V lost 5 bases and J lost 2 bases. The CDR3 covers 14 residues. Per the germline V gene, CDR1 is MGHDK and CDR2 is SYGVNS. CDR3 region: CASSKDRVPYEQYF. The CDR3, as DNA: TGTGCCAGCAGTAAGGACAGGGTCCCCTACGAGCAGTACTTC.

The chain employs TRBV9 and TRBJ2-7; maybe TRBD2 (5 bases). The CDR3 contains 13 residues. V shed 1 base and J shed 6 bases, with 11 bases lying between them. Germline loops: CDR1 SGDLS, CDR2 YYNGEE. The CDR3 DNA reads as TGTGCCAGCAGCGTACTAGGGAGAGGCGAGCAGTACTTC. This codes for CASSVLGRGEQYF.

This chain links TRBV10-3 with TRBJ2-7; possibly TRBD1 for D (5 bases). Germline V gene sequence: CDR1 ENHRY, CDR2 SYGVKD. The V and J ends lost 8 bases and 2 bases respectively, with 28 bases between them. This CDR3 is 18 amino acids long. CDR3 sequence (DNA): TGTGCCATCCAGAGATTCCCGACAGTAGCTACGTCGACCTACGAGCAGTACTTC. Protein: CAIQRFPTVATSTYEQYF.

In the case of this clone: One end of the junction is discordant with germline, which a read error may explain. The rearrangement joins TRBV7-9 to TRBJ1-2; D unclear. Germline CDR1 reads SEHNR; CDR2 reads FQNEAQ (reference sequence). CDR3 size: 14 residues. Written as DNA, the CDR3 is TGTTCCAGCAGCCCCATTTCCGGACTGGGAGGCTACACCTTC. This gives the protein CSSSPISGLGGYTF.

The chain employs TRBV6-4 and TRBJ2-5, with TRBD2 matching 9 bases. Germline V lookup: CDR1 MRHNA, CDR2 SNTAGT. Trimming took 5 bases from V and 0 from J; bases not matched to a gene: 4. The CDR3 runs 15 residues. CDR3 sequence: CASSPASGDQETQYF. CDR3 nucleotides: TGTGCCAGCAGTCCGGCTAGCGGGGACCAAGAGACCCAGTACTTC.

The rearrangement joins TRBV5-1 to TRBJ2-3, with TRBD2 identical over 8 bases. J gave up 9 bases and V 3 bases, and 18 bases lay outside the gene matches. Germline loops: CDR1 SGHRS, CDR2 YFSETQ. The CDR3 runs to 17 residues. CDR3 protein: CASSSHLVASGLSTQYF. In nucleotides, the CDR3 is TGCGCCAGCAGCTCACACTTAGTGGCTAGCGGGCTTAGCACGCAGTATTTT.

The chain employs TRBV5-1 and TRBJ2-1, with 9 bases aligning to TRBD1. This CDR3 comprises 13 residues. The ends lost 2 bases at V and 8 bases at J; junction bases unmatched: 2. CDR1 and CDR2 from the germline V gene are SGHRS and YFSETQ. The CDR3 nucleotides read TGCGCCAGCAGCTTAACAGGGGGCCATGAGCAGTTCTTC. Translating gives CASSLTGGHEQFF. The full variable domain, its missing parts supplied by reference TRBV5-1 and TRBJ2-1, is KAGVTQTPRYLIKTRGQQVTLSCSPISGHRSVSWYQQTPGQGLQFLFEYFSETQRNKGNFPGRFSGRQFSNSRSEMNVSTLELGDSALYLCASSLTGGHEQFFGPGTRLTVL.

This clone was detected once. This chain uses TRBV7-7 with TRBJ2-3; D is unresolved. Per germline, CDR1 SSHAT and CDR2 FNYEAQ (reference sequence). The CDR3 extends over 13 amino acids. The ends were cut back, 5 bases at V and 2 bases at J, with 8 bases in the middle. The DNA for the CDR3 is TGTGCCAGCAGCCTAGATTACACAGATACGCAGTATTTT. Translating it yields CASSLDYTDTQYF.

This clone was observed a single time. The chain has TRBV18 and TRBJ1-1; no clear D gene. In germline, CDR1 is KGHSH, CDR2 LQKENI. Deletions cut 6 bases from V and 3 bases from J, with 11 bases between. The CDR3 covers 13 residues. In nucleotides, the CDR3 is TGTGCCAGCTCCGTACTCCTTTACACTGAAGCTTTCTTT. It is translated as CASSVLLYTEAFF.